Listed below are T cell receptor beta chains from one sample, sequenced in a study of identical twins' blood T cells. One entry per CDR3 protein results from TCRdb running MiXCR on the 5' RACE reads. This repertoire shows about 370,000 distinct CDR3 sequences, approximately 30% found once; its top ten account for 5.5% to 6.5%. Input material: PBMCs. Receptors originate from a woman aged 18-49 years in good health. Each CDR3 is given with its conserved first and last residue. A D gene is named only where the DNA matches it firmly. Size tells how often a clone was seen (once, few, many) or the class of an expanded clone, and some rows leave it out.

clone_size,v_call,d_call,j_call,cdr3_aa,cdr3_nt
-,TRBV6-6,TRBD1,TRBJ1-5,CASSKQPGQGGDQPQHF,TGTGCCAGCAGTAAACAACCCGGACAGGGGGGCGATCAGCCCCAGCATTTT
few,TRBV20-1,-,TRBJ2-3,CSARDPLISTDTQYF,TGCAGTGCTAGAGACCCGTTAATTAGCACAGATACGCAGTATTTT
-,TRBV7-6,TRBD1,TRBJ1-1,CASSLARTGVNTEAFF,TGTGCCAGCAGCTTAGCCCGAACAGGGGTCAACACTGAAGCTTTCTTT
many,TRBV14,-,TRBJ2-7,CASSPSPYEQYF,TGTGCCAGCAGTCCCTCACCCTACGAGCAGTACTTC
many,TRBV20-1,TRBD1,TRBJ1-5,CSAGQEYQPQHF,TGCAGTGCCGGACAGGAGTATCAGCCCCAGCATTTT
-,TRBV4-1,-,TRBJ1-1,CASSNPGLETEAFF,TGCGCCAGCAGCAATCCAGGGTTGGAAACTGAAGCTTTCTTT
few,TRBV6-5,-,TRBJ1-6,CASSYGNSPLHF,TGTGCCAGCAGTTACGGGAATTCACCCCTCCACTTT
many,TRBV5-1,TRBD1,TRBJ1-4,CASSFTGGRNEKLFF,TGCGCCAGCAGCTTCACAGGGGGACGTAATGAAAAACTGTTTTTT
many,TRBV3-1,-,TRBJ1-6,CASSQLGNSPLHF,TGTGCCAGCAGCCAACTAGGTAATTCACCCCTCCACTTT
-,TRBV20-1,TRBD2,TRBJ2-7,CSASAGGEVNEQYF,TGCAGTGCTTCAGCGGGAGGAGAGGTGAACGAGCAGTACTTC
many,TRBV29-1,-,TRBJ1-1,CSAEGGLRAFF,TGCAGCGCTGAGGGGGGACTGAGAGCTTTCTTT
-,TRBV29-1,TRBD1,TRBJ1-4,CSVEEPGGEKLFF,TGCAGCGTTGAAGAACCAGGGGGGGAAAAACTGTTTTTT
many,TRBV6-6,-,TRBJ1-5,CASSPAGNQPQHF,TGTGCCAGCAGCCCCGCGGGCAATCAGCCCCAGCATTTT
-,TRBV7-2,TRBD2,TRBJ2-7,CASSAAGTSGYEQYF,TGTGCCAGCAGCGCAGCCGGGACTAGCGGATACGAGCAGTACTTC
few,TRBV3-1,-,TRBJ1-1,CASRRGEFEAFF,TGTGCCAGCAGGCGAGGGGAGTTTGAAGCTTTCTTT
-,TRBV7-9,-,TRBJ2-1,CASSLATRVDEQFF,TGTGCCAGCAGCTTAGCTACGAGGGTCGATGAGCAGTTCTTC
-,TRBV5-4,-,TRBJ2-2,CASSLGVMNTGELFF,TGTGCCAGCAGCTTGGGGGTAATGAACACCGGGGAGCTGTTTTTT
few,TRBV20-1,-,TRBJ1-2,CSALQGPNYGYTF,TGCAGTGCTCTACAGGGTCCTAACTATGGCTACACCTTC
few,TRBV27,-,TRBJ2-3,CASSLRARADTQYF,TGTGCCAGCAGTTTAAGGGCCCGTGCAGATACGCAGTATTTT
-,TRBV20-1,-,TRBJ1-2,CSASVWGGNGYTF,TGCAGTGCTAGTGTTTGGGGGGGGAATGGCTACACCTTC
few,TRBV29-1,TRBD1,TRBJ2-7,CSVEKHRGNYEQYF,TGCAGCGTTGAAAAGCACAGGGGAAACTACGAGCAGTACTTC
few,TRBV7-8,-,TRBJ2-7,CASSLGAAPKQYF,TGTGCCAGCAGCTTAGGGGCAGCTCCAAAGCAGTACTTC
-,TRBV9,-,TRBJ2-3,CASSVESPADTQYF,TGTGCCAGCAGCGTAGAGTCCCCCGCAGATACGCAGTATTTT
-,TRBV5-8,-,TRBJ1-1,CASSRAGLSAEAFF,TGTGCCAGCAGCCGGGCAGGATTGAGCGCTGAAGCTTTCTTT
many,TRBV20-1,TRBD1,TRBJ1-2,CSVNPGTGYGYTF,TGCAGTGTTAACCCCGGGACAGGCTATGGCTACACCTTC
-,TRBV20-1,-,TRBJ1-2,CSAVPGIGANYGYTF,TGCAGTGCCGTACCGGGGATAGGAGCTAACTATGGCTACACCTTC
few,TRBV2,TRBD1,TRBJ2-5,CASSRTGLETQYF,TGTGCCAGCAGTAGGACAGGGCTGGAGACCCAGTACTTC
few,TRBV5-5,TRBD1,TRBJ1-5,CASSSDRGRGQPQHF,TGTGCCAGCAGCTCCGACAGGGGGCGAGGTCAGCCCCAGCATTTT
-,TRBV29-1,TRBD1,TRBJ2-1,CSVRRDRGDEQFF,TGCAGCGTCCGCCGGGACAGGGGTGATGAGCAGTTCTTC
few,TRBV12-5,TRBD1,TRBJ1-5,CASGTGISHQPQHF,TGTGCTAGCGGGACAGGGATATCCCATCAGCCCCAGCATTTT
-,TRBV7-9,TRBD1,TRBJ1-3,CASSMTGSGNTIYF,TGTGCCAGCAGCATGACAGGGTCTGGAAACACCATATATTTT
few,TRBV3-1,-,TRBJ1-1,CASSQDPTANTEAFF,TGTGCCAGCAGCCAAGATCCAACCGCGAACACTGAAGCTTTCTTT
-,TRBV12-3/TRBV12-4,-,TRBJ1-1,CASSPDSPEAFF,TGTGCCAGCAGCCCTGACAGCCCTGAAGCTTTCTTT
-,TRBV20-1,-,TRBJ2-3,CSARRLGGQVTDTQYF,TGCAGTGCCCGGCGACTGGGCGGTCAGGTGACAGATACGCAGTATTTT
-,TRBV4-1,TRBD2,TRBJ2-1,CASSPRALADNEQFF,TGCGCCAGCAGCCCCAGAGCACTAGCGGACAATGAGCAGTTCTTC
-,TRBV5-1,TRBD1,TRBJ1-6,CAIGDSLNSPLHF,TGCGCCATCGGGGACAGCCTAAATTCACCCCTCCACTTT
few,TRBV20-1,TRBD2,TRBJ2-1,CSASPASGSHEQFF,TGCAGTGCTAGTCCGGCTAGCGGGAGCCATGAGCAGTTCTTC
-,TRBV23-1,TRBD1,TRBJ1-1,CADLGQGAMNTEAFF,TGCGCCGACCTGGGGCAGGGGGCAATGAACACTGAAGCTTTCTTT
-,TRBV3-1,TRBD1,TRBJ1-5,CAGSFRQGNQPQHF,TGTGCCGGCAGCTTTCGACAGGGGAATCAGCCCCAGCATTTT
few,TRBV11-2,-,TRBJ2-1,CASSSRTTYNEQFF,TGTGCCAGCAGCTCACGGACTACATACAATGAGCAGTTCTTC
-,TRBV5-1,-,TRBJ2-4,CASSLFSGKSFAKNIQYF,TGCGCCAGCAGCTTATTCTCCGGGAAATCGTTCGCCAAAAACATTCAGTACTTC
-,TRBV20-1,-,TRBJ2-3,CSVVYPSSTDTQYF,TGCAGTGTCGTTTATCCCTCTAGCACAGATACACAGTATTTT
-,TRBV7-9,-,TRBJ1-1,CASSLSVIEAFF,TGTGCCAGCAGCTTATCAGTGATTGAAGCTTTCTTT
few,TRBV7-3,-,TRBJ1-1,CASSLNGPNTEAFF,TGTGCCAGCAGCTTAAATGGCCCGAACACTGAAGCTTTCTTT
-,TRBV10-3,-,TRBJ2-5,CAAHPRLGETQYF,TGTGCCGCCCATCCTCGTCTCGGGGAGACCCAGTACTTC
many,TRBV2,-,TRBJ1-2,CASRDPTRSGYTF,TGTGCCAGCCGAGATCCGACCCGGAGTGGCTACACCTTC
-,TRBV29-1,-,TRBJ2-1,CSVGRQTNNEQFF,TGCAGCGTTGGCAGGCAGACGAACAATGAGCAGTTCTTC
few,TRBV28,TRBD1,TRBJ1-1,CASNAPGTGTTEAFF,TGTGCCAGCAATGCCCCCGGGACAGGGACCACTGAAGCTTTCTTT
-,TRBV2,-,TRBJ1-1,CASIRAPGTEAFF,TGTGCCAGCATTAGAGCCCCGGGCACTGAAGCTTTCTTT
many,TRBV20-1,-,TRBJ1-1,CSARNLATGNTEAFF,TGCAGTGCTAGAAACTTAGCGACGGGGAACACTGAAGCTTTCTTT
few,TRBV5-1,-,TRBJ2-2,CASSFAGTVNTGELFF,TGCGCCAGCAGCTTTGCCGGGACGGTTAACACCGGGGAGCTGTTTTTT
-,TRBV7-2,-,TRBJ2-7,CASSSQGSYEQYF,TGTGCCAGCAGCTCGCAAGGGTCCTACGAGCAGTACTTC
-,TRBV2,TRBD1,TRBJ1-1,CASSEGDRGITEAFF,TGTGCCAGCAGTGAAGGGGACAGGGGAATAACTGAAGCTTTCTTT